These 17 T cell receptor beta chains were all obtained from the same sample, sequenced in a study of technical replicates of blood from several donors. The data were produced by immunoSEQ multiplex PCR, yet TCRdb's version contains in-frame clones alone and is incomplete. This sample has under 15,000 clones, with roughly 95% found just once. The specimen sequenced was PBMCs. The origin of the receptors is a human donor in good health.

As DNA, the CDR3 is TGTGCCAGCAGTTTGGACATATCTAGCACAGATACGCAGTATTTT. Its translation is CASSLDISSTDTQYF. The chain carries TRBV6-4 and TRBJ2-3; possible D gene TRBD1, 5 bases. This CDR3 contains 15 residues. Per germline, CDR1 MRHNA and CDR2 SNTAGT. Trimming removed 5 bases at V and 0 bases at J, with 12 bases between.

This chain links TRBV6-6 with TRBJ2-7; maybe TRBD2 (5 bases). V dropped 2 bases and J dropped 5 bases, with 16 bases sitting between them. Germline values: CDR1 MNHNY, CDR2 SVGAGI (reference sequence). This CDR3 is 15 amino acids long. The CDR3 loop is CASSYVGLAGDEQYF. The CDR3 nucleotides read TGTGCCAGCAGTTACGTTGGCCTAGCCGGCGACGAGCAGTACTTC.

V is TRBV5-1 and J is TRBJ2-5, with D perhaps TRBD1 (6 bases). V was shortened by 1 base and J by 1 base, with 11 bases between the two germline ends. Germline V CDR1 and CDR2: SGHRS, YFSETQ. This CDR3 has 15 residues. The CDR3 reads CASSLWARGQETQYF. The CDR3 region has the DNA TGCGCCAGCAGCTTGTGGGCCAGGGGCCAAGAGACCCAGTACTTC.

The CDR3: CASSRWDGRAKEDTQYF. The CDR3 DNA is TGCGCCAGCAGCCGTTGGGATGGGAGGGCCAAGGAGGATACGCAGTATTTT. V is TRBV5-1 and J is TRBJ2-3; 7 bases agree with TRBD2. Germline assignment: CDR1 SGHRS and CDR2 YFSETQ. The CDR3 extends over 17 amino acids. The ends lost 4 bases at V and 6 bases at J; junction bases unmatched: 17.

The chain's CDR3 is CASSGGGGGQETQYF. The DNA of the CDR3 is TGTGCCAGCAGTGGGGGAGGGGGGGGGCAAGAGACCCAGTACTTC. The chain links TRBV6-1 to TRBJ2-5; D perhaps matches TRBD2 (7 bases). V was pared by 4 bases and J by 2 bases, with 14 bases between. The germline gives CDR1 MNHNS, CDR2 SASEGT. CDR3 length equals 15 residues.

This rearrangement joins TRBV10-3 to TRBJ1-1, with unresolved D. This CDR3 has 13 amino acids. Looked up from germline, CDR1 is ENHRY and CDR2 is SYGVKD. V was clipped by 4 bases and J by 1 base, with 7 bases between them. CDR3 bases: TGTGCCATCAGTGTGAGGCAGAACACTGAAGCTTTCTTT. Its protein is CAISVRQNTEAFF.

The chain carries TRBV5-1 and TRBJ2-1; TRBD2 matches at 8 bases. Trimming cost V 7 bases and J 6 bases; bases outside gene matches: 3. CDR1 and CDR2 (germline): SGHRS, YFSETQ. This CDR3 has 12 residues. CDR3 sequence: CASHGTSNEQFF. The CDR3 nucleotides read TGCGCCAGCCATGGGACTAGCAATGAGCAGTTCTTC.

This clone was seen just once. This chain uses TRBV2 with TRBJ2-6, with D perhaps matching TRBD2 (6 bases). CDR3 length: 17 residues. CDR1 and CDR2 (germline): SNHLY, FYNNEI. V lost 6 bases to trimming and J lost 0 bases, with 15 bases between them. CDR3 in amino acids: CASRDYFSDSGANVLTF. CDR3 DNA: TGTGCCAGCAGGGACTATTTTTCAGACTCTGGGGCCAACGTCCTGACTTTC.

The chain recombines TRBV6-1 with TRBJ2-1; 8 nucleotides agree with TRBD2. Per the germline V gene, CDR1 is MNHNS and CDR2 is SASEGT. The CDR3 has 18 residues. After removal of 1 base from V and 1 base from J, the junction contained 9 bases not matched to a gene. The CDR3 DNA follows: TGTGCCAGCAGTGAAGGGGGACTAGGCCTCCTATCCTACAATGAGCAGTTCTTC. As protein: CASSEGGLGLLSYNEQFF.

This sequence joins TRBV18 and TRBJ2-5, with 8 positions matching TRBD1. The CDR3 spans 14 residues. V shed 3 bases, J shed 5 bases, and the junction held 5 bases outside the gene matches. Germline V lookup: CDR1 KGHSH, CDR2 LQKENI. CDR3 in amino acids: CASSPNRGKETQYF. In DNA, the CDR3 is TGTGCCAGCTCACCCAACAGGGGGAAGGAGACCCAGTACTTC.

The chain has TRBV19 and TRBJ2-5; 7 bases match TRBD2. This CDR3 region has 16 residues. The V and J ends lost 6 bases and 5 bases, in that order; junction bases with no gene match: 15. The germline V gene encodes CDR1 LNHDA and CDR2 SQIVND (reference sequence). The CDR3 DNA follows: TGTGCCAGTAGCACCCCCGAGCGGGACGCGGGGGAGACCCAGTACTTC. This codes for CASSTPERDAGETQYF.

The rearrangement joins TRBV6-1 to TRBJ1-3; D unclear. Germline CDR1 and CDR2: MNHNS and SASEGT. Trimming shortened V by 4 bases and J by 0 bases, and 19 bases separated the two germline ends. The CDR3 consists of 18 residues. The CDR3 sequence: CASSASSVGPLSGNTIYF. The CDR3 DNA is TGTGCCAGCAGTGCTTCATCCGTTGGGCCCCTCTCTGGAAACACCATATATTTT.

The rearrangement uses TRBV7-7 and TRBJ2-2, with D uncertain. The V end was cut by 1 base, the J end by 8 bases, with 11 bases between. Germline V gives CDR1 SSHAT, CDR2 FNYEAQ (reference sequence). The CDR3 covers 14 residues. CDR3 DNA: TGTGCCAGCAGCTTAGTTCCAGAGAGGGGGGAGCTGTTTTTT. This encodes CASSLVPERGELFF.

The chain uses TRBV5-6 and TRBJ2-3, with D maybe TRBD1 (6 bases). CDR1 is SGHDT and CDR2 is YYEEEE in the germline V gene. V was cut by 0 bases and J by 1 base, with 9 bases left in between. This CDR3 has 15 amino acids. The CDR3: CASSLGGQGTDTQYF. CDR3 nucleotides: TGTGCCAGCAGCTTGGGGGGACAAGGCACAGATACGCAGTATTTT.

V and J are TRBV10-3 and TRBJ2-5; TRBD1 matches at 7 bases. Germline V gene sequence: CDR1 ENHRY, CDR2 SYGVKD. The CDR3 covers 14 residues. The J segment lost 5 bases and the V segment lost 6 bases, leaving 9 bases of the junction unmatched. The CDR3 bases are TGTGCCATCAGGGCCGGGACAGATGAGGAGACCCAGTACTTC. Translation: CAIRAGTDEETQYF.

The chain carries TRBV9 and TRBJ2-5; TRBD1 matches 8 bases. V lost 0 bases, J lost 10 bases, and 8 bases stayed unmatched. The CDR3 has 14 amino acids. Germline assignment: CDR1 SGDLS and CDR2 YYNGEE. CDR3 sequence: CASSVGLDREVQYF. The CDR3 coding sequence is TGTGCCAGCAGCGTAGGGTTGGACAGGGAGGTCCAGTACTTC.

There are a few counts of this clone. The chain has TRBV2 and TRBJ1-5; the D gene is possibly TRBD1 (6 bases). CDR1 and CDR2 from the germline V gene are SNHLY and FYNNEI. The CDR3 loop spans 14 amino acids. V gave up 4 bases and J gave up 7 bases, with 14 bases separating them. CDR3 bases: TGTGCCAGCAGTGGGCAGGGTCAGGGGCAGCCCCAGCATTTT. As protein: CASSGQGQGQPQHF.